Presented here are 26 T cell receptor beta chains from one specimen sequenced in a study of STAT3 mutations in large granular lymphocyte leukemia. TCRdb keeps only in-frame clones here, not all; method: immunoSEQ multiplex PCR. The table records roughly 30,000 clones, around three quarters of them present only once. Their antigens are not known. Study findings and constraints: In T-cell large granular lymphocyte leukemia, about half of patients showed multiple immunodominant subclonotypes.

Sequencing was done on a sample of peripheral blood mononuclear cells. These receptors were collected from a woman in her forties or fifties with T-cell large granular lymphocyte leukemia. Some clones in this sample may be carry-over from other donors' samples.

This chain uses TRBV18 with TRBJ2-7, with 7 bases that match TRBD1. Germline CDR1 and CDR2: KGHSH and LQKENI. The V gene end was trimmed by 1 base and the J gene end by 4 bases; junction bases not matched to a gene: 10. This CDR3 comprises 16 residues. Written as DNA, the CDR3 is TGTGCCAGCTCACCACGCCTTATAGGACAGGTATACGAGCAGTACTTC. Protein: CASSPRLIGQVYEQYF.

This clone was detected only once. DNA for the CDR3: TGCGCCAGCAGCCAAGACAGGTCGAGCTATGGCTACACCTTC. Translating it yields CASSQDRSSYGYTF. The rearrangement links TRBV4-3 to TRBJ1-2; D gene unclear. Trimming stripped 0 bases from V and 4 bases from J, with 9 bases between. The CDR3 contains 14 residues. Germline lookup yields CDR1 LGHNA and CDR2 YSLEER.

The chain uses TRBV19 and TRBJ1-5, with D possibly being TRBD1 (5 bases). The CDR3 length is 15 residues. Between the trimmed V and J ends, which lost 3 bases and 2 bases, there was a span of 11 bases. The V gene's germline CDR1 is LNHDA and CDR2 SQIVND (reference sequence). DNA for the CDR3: TGTGCCAGTAGTATCACCGGGGGTGGCAATCAGCCCCAGCATTTT. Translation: CASSITGGGNQPQHF.

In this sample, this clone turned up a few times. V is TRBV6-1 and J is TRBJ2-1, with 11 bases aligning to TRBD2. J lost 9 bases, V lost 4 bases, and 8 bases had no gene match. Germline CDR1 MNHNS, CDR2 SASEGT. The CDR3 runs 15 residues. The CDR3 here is CASSVTSGSSTEQFF. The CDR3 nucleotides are TGTGCCAGCAGTGTAACTAGCGGGAGCTCTACTGAGCAGTTCTTC.

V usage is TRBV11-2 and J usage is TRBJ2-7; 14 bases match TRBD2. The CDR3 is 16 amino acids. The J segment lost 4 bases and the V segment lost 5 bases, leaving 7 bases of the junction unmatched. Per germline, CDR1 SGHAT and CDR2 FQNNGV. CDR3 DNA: TGTGCCAGCAGCCTAGGGACTAGCGGGAGATGGTACGAGCAGTACTTC. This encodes CASSLGTSGRWYEQYF. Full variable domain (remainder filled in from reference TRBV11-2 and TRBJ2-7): EAGVAQSPRYKIIEKRQSVAFWCNPISGHATLYWYQQILGQGPKLLIQFQNNGVVDDSQLPKDRFSAERLKGVDSTLKIQPAKLEDSAVYLCASSLGTSGRWYEQYFGPGTRLTVT.

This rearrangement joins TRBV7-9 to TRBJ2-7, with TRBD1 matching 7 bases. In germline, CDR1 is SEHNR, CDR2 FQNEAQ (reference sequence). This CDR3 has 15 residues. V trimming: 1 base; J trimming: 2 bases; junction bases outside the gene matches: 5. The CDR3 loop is CASSLETGVPYEQYF. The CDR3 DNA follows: TGTGCCAGCAGCTTAGAAACAGGGGTCCCCTACGAGCAGTACTTC.

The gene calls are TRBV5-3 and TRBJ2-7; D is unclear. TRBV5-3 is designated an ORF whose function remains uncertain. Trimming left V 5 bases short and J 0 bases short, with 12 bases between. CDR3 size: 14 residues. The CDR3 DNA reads TGTGCCAGAAGGTCCCATAGAGACTCCTACGAGCAGTACTTC. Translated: CARRSHRDSYEQYF.

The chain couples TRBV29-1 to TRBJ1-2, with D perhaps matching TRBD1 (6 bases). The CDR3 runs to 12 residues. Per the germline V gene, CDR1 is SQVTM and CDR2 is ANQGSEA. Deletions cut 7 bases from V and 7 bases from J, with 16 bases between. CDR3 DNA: TGCAGCGCATCGACAGGTTCGGGTGGCTACACCTTC. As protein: CSASTGSGGYTF.

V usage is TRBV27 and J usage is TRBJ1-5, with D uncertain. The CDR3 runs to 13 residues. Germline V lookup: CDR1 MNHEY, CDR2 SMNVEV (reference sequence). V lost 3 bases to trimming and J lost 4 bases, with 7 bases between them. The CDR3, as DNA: TGTGCCAGCAGTTTGAGGGAGAATCAGCCCCAGCATTTT. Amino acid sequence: CASSLRENQPQHF.

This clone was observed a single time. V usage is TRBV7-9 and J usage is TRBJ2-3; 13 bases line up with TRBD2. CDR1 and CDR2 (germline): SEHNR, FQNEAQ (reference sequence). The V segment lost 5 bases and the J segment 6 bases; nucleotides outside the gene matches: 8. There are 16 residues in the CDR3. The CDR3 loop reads CASSLGLAGTADTQYF. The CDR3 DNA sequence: TGTGCCAGCAGCCTGGGACTAGCGGGGACGGCGGATACGCAGTATTTT.

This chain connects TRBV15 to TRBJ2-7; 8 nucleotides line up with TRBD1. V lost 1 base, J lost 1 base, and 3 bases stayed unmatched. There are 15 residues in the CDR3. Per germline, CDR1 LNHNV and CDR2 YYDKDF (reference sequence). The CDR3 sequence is CATSRGTGWSYEQYF. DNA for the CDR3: TGTGCCACCAGCAGAGGGACAGGGTGGTCCTACGAGCAGTACTTC.

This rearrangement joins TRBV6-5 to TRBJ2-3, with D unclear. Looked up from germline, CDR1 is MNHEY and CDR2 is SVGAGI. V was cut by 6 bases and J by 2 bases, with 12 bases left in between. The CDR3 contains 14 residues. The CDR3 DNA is TGTGCCAGCAGACCCGGACGGATCACAGATACGCAGTATTTT. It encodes CASRPGRITDTQYF.

The CDR3 DNA follows: TGTGCCTGGACGGCAGGTTATAGCAATCAGCCCCAGCATTTT. It yields the protein CAWTAGYSNQPQHF. This chain joins TRBV30 and TRBJ1-5; D gene uncertain. V was trimmed by 4 bases and J by 0 bases, leaving 10 bases between them. This CDR3 region has 14 residues. Germline values: CDR1 GTSNPN, CDR2 SVGIG (reference sequence).

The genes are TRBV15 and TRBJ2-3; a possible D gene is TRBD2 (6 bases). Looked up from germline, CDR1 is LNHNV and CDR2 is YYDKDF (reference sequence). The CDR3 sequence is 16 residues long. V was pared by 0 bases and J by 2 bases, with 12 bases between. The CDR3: CATSRDGLAHTDTQYF. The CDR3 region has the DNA TGTGCCACCAGCAGAGATGGGCTAGCGCACACAGATACGCAGTATTTT.

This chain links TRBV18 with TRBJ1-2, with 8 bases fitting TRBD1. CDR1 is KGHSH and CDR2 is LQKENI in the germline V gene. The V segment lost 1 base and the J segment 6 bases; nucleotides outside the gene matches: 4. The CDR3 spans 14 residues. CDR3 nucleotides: TGTGCCAGCTCACCACAGAAGACAGGGGATGGCTACACCTTC. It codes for CASSPQKTGDGYTF.

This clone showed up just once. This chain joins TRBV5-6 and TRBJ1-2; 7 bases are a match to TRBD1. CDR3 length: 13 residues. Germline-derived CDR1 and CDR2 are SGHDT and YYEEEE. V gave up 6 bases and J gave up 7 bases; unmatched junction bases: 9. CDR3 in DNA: TGTGCCAGCATCCAGACAGGGTCGGCTGGCTACACCTTC. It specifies CASIQTGSAGYTF. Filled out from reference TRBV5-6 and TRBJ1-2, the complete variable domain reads DAGVTQSPTHLIKTRGQQVTLRCSPKSGHDTVSWYQQALGQGPQFIFQYYEEEERQRGNFPDRFSGHQFPNYSSELNVNALLLGDSALYLCASIQTGSAGYTFGSGTRLTVV.

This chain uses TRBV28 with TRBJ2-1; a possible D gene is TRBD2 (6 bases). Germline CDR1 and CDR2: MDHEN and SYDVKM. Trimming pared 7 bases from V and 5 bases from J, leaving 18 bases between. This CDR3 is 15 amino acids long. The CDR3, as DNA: TGTGCCAGCACCACTAGCCTACTTCTGAACAATGAGCAGTTCTTC. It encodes CASTTSLLLNNEQFF.

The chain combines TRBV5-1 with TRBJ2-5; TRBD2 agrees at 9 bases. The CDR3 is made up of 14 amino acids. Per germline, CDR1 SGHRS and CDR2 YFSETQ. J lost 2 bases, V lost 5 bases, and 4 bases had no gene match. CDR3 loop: CASRPLAGQETQYF. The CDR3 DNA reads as TGCGCCAGCAGACCTCTAGCGGGACAAGAGACCCAGTACTTC.

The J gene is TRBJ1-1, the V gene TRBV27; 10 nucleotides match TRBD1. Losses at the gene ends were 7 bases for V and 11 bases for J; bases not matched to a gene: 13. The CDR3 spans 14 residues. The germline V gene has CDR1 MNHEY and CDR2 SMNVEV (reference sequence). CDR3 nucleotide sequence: TGTGCCAGCAATCAATGGGGGAGACAGGGGGCGGCTTTCTTT. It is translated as CASNQWGRQGAAFF.

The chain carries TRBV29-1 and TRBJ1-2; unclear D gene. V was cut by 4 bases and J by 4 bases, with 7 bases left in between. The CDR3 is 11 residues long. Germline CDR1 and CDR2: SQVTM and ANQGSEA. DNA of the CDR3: TGCAGCGTTGGTCATGGCTATGGCTACACCTTC. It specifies CSVGHGYGYTF.

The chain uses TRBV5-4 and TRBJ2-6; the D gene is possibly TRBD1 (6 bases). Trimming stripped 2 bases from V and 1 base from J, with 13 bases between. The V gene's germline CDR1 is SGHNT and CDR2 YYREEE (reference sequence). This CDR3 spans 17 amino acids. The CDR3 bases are TGTGCCAGCAGCTTTAGGCAGGGGAGATCTGGGGCCAACGTCCTGACTTTC. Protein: CASSFRQGRSGANVLTF. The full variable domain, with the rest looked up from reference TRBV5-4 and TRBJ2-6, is ETGVTQSPTHLIKTRGQQVTLRCSSQSGHNTVSWYQQALGQGPQFIFQYYREEENGRGNFPPRFSGLQFPNYSSELNVNALELDDSALYLCASSFRQGRSGANVLTFGAGSRLTVL.

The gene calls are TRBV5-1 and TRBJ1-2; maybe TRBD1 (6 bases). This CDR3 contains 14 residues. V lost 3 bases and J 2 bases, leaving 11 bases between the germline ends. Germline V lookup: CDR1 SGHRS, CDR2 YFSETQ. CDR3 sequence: CASSSLGGNYGYTF. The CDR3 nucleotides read TGCGCCAGCAGCTCTTTAGGGGGGAACTATGGCTACACCTTC.

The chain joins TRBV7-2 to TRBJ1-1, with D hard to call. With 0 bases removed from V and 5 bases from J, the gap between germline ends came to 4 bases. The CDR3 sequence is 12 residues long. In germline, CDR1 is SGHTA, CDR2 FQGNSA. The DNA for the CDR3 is TGTGCCAGCAGCTTAGCGGTTACTGAAGCTTTCTTT. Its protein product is CASSLAVTEAFF.

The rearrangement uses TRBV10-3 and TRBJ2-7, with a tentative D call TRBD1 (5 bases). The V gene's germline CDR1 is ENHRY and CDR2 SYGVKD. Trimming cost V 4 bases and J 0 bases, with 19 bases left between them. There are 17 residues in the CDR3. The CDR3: CAISGSPTGLSSYEQYF. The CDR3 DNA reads TGTGCCATCAGTGGATCTCCTACAGGTCTAAGCTCCTACGAGCAGTACTTC.

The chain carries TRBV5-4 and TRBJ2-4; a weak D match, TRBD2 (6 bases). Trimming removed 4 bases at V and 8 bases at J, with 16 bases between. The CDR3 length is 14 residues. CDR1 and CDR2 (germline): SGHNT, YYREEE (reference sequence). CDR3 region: CASSPPGGIDIQYF. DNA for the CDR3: TGTGCCAGCAGCCCGCCAGGCGGGATAGACATTCAGTACTTC.

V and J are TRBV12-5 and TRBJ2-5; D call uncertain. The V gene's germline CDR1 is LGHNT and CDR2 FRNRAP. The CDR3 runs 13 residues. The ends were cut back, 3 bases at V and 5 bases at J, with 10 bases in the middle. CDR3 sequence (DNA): TGTGCTAGTGGTTTCAGTGTCGTTGAGACCCAGTACTTC. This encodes CASGFSVVETQYF. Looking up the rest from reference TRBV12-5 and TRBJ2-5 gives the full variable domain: DARVTQTPRHKVTEMGQEVTMRCQPILGHNTVFWYRQTMMQGLELLAYFRNRAPLDDSGMPKDRFSAEMPDATLATLKIQPSEPRDSAVYFCASGFSVVETQYFGPGTRLLVL.